A selection of T cell receptor beta chains follows, all from one sample in a study of graft-versus-host responses after intestinal transplantation. Generated by immunoSEQ multiplex PCR, the TCRdb table keeps only in-frame clones and is missing some. Among fewer than 150,000 clones, around nine tenths were seen once, and the ten largest hold around 0.15%. Their antigens are not known. Sequencing was performed on unstimulated CD4+ T cells sorted from spleen or lymph node cells, taken before intestinal transplant. The source of these receptors is a human donor who received an intestinal transplant. Each CDR3 is given with its conserved first and last residue. D genes are given only for firm matches. Clone size appears in some rows only: once, few, many, or a class for an expanded clone.

TGCGCCAGCAGCTTGGACGAGGTCTTAAGCGGCTACACCTTC,CASSLDEVLSGYTF,TRBV5-1,-,-,TRBJ1-2
TGTGCCAGCTCACAGGGAGCCGGGGAGCTGTTTTTT,CASSQGAGELFF,TRBV18,-,-,TRBJ2-2
TGTGCCACCAGCAGAGATAGTCAGCCCAATCAGCCCCAGCATTTT,CATSRDSQPNQPQHF,TRBV15,-,-,TRBJ1-5
TGTGCCAGCTCACCTGGCCTTCTAAGCACAGATACGCAGTATTTT,CASSPGLLSTDTQYF,TRBV18,-,-,TRBJ2-3
TGTGCCAGCAGTTACTCCACTAGCGGGGGGGAAGAGACCCAGTACTTC,CASSYSTSGGEETQYF,TRBV6-5,-,TRBD2,TRBJ2-5
TGTGCCAGCTCACCTTCAGGGACTGAAGCTTTCTTT,CASSPSGTEAFF,TRBV18,once,-,TRBJ1-1
TGCGCCAGCAGCCGTAGCCCTAGCGGGGACATACAAGAGACCCAGTACTTC,CASSRSPSGDIQETQYF,TRBV5-1,-,TRBD2,TRBJ2-5
TGTGCCAGCAGCTTGAGGACTGCGTCACCCCTCCACTTT,CASSLRTASPLHF,TRBV7-2,few,-,TRBJ1-6
TGTGCCAGCAGCCCCCGACAGGTTCCTAATGAAAAACTGTTTTTT,CASSPRQVPNEKLFF,TRBV11-2,-,-,TRBJ1-4
TGCAGCGTTGCGGCGGGGGGCGCAGGAGAGACCCAGTACTTC,CSVAAGGAGETQYF,TRBV29-1,-,TRBD2,TRBJ2-5
TGTGCCAGCTCTAGACGGGACCAAGAGACCCAGTACTTC,CASSRRDQETQYF,TRBV6-5,-,-,TRBJ2-5
TGTGCCAGCAGCTTAGCTCGGGGTATGGGACTTTACGAGCAGTACTTC,CASSLARGMGLYEQYF,TRBV7-9,-,-,TRBJ2-7
TGTGCCAGTCAGGGGGGGGAAGGCTACACCTTC,CASQGGEGYTF,TRBV19,-,TRBD1,TRBJ1-2
TGTGCCAGCAGTCCTCAGAGGACAGGCGGCAACACCATATATTTT,CASSPQRTGGNTIYF,TRBV27,-,TRBD1,TRBJ1-3
TGCGCCAGCAAAGCGGGGGGAGGGACCCAGTACTTC,CASKAGGGTQYF,TRBV10-2,-,TRBD2,TRBJ2-5
TGTGCCAGCAGCTTAGCGGGGGACAGCCAAGAGACCCAGTACTTC,CASSLAGDSQETQYF,TRBV7-8,once,TRBD1,TRBJ2-5
TGTGCCAGTAGTATAGATGGCTCCGGGGCCAACGTCCTGACTTTC,CASSIDGSGANVLTF,TRBV19,-,-,TRBJ2-6
TGCAGTGCCAAGGACACCTACGAGCAGTACTTC,CSAKDTYEQYF,TRBV20-1,-,-,TRBJ2-7
TGTGCCAGCAGCTTGGAGGGACAGCCCTCTGGGGCCAACGTCCTGACTTTC,CASSLEGQPSGANVLTF,TRBV11-1,-,-,TRBJ2-6
TGTGCCAGCAGTGCTAAAAAACCGGACAGGGGGGCGGAAGCTTTCTTT,CASSAKKPDRGAEAFF,TRBV2,-,TRBD1,TRBJ1-1
TGTGCCATCAGTGTCGGGCGGGGGAGAGGTGATACGCAGTATTTT,CAISVGRGRGDTQYF,TRBV10-3,-,TRBD2,TRBJ2-3
TGTGCCATCAGTACGAGACAGGGGATCGACTATGGCTACACCTTC,CAISTRQGIDYGYTF,TRBV10-3,-,TRBD1,TRBJ1-2
TGTGCCAGCACCCTCGGGCGGGGGGGCACAGATACGCAGTATTTT,CASTLGRGGTDTQYF,TRBV6-1,-,TRBD2,TRBJ2-3
TGTGCCAGCAGCTTAATGGGACAGGGGGCTTCCCTCCACTTT,CASSLMGQGASLHF,TRBV7-2,-,TRBD1,TRBJ1-6
TGTGCCAGCAGCTTCGGACGGGATACGCAGTATTTT,CASSFGRDTQYF,TRBV11-2,-,-,TRBJ2-3
TGTGCCAGCAGCTTTCAAGGGTCTGAAAAACTGTTTTTT,CASSFQGSEKLFF,TRBV11-1,-,-,TRBJ1-4
TGTGCCAGCAGCTTACTAGATGGGGGGAACACTGAAGCTTTCTTT,CASSLLDGGNTEAFF,TRBV11-1,-,-,TRBJ1-1
TGTGCCAGCAGGGGATACACCGGGGAGCTGTTTTTT,CASRGYTGELFF,TRBV6-1,-,-,TRBJ2-2
TGCGCCAGCAGCTCACAGGGAGGGGGGGCGAGGACTGAAGCTTTCTTT,CASSSQGGGARTEAFF,TRBV5-1,-,-,TRBJ1-1
TGTGCCAGCAGTTACAGTGAAGACAGGGGCAATGAGCAGTTCTTC,CASSYSEDRGNEQFF,TRBV6-5,-,TRBD1,TRBJ2-1
TGTGCCATCAGCGGGGGGTCTCAAGAGACCCAGTACTTC,CAISGGSQETQYF,TRBV10-3,-,TRBD2,TRBJ2-5
TGTGCCAGCTCCTCGATGGACAGCCAGAACTATGGCTACACCTTC,CASSSMDSQNYGYTF,TRBV4-2,-,-,TRBJ1-2
TGTGCCAGCAGCCAAGTCCCTCGACTAGCAGTCCCAGATACGCAGTATTTT,CASSQVPRLAVPDTQYF,TRBV4-2,-,TRBD2,TRBJ2-3